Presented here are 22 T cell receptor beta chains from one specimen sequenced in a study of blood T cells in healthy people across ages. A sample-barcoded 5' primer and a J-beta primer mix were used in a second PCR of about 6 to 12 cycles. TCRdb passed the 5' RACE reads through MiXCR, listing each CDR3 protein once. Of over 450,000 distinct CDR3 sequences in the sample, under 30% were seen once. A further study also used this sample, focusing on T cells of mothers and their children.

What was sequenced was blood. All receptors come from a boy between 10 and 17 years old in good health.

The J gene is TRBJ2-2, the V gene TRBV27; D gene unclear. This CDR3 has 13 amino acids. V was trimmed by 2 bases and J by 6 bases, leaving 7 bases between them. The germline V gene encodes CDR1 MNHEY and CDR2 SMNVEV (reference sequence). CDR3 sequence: CASSLRASGELFF. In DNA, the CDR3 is TGTGCCAGCAGTTTACGGGCTTCCGGGGAGCTGTTTTTT.

In nucleotides, the CDR3 is TGTGCCAGCACCCACAGGGAGTCCTACGAGCAGTACTTC. Translation: CASTHRESYEQYF. The rearrangement uses TRBV6-6 and TRBJ2-7, with D perhaps matching TRBD1 (6 bases). In germline, CDR1 is MNHNY, CDR2 SVGAGI (reference sequence). This CDR3 has 13 residues. The ends were cut back, 7 bases at V and 1 base at J, with 11 bases in the middle.

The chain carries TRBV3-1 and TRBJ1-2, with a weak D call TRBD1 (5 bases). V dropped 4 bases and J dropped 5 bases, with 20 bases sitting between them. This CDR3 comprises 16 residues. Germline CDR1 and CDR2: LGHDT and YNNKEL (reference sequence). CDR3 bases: TGTGCCAGCAGCCCAGTATTGGGTGGTGACAGATATGGCTACACCTTC. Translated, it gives CASSPVLGGDRYGYTF.

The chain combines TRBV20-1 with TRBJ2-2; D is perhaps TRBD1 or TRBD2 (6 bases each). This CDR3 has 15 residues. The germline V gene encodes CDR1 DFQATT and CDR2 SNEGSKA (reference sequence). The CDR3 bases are TGCAGGGCAGACTGCGGGACACAGAACACCGGGGAGCTGTTTTTT. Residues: CRADCGTQNTGELFF.

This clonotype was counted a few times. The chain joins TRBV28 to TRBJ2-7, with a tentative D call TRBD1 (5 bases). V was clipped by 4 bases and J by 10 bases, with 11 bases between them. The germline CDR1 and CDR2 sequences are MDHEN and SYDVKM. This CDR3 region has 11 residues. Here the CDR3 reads CASSSFQGQYF. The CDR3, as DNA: TGTGCCAGCAGTTCTTTTCAGGGCCAGTACTTC. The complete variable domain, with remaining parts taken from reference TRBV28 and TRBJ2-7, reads DVKVTQSSRYLVKRTGEKVFLECVQDMDHENMFWYRQDPGLGLRLIYFSYDVKMKEKGDIPEGYSVSREKKERFSLILESASTNQTSMYLCASSSFQGQYFGPGTRLTVT.

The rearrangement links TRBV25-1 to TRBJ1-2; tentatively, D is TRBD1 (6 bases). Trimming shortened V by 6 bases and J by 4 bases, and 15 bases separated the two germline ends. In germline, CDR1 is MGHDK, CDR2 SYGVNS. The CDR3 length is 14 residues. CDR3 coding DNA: TGTGCCAGCAGCCCGATGGGGGGGCCCTATGGCTACACCTTC. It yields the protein CASSPMGGPYGYTF.

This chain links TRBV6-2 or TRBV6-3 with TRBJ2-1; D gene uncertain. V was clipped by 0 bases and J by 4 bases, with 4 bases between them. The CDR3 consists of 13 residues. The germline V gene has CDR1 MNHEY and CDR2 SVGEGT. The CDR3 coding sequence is TGTGCCAGCAGTTACTCGGGGTACAATGAGCAGTTCTTC. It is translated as CASSYSGYNEQFF.

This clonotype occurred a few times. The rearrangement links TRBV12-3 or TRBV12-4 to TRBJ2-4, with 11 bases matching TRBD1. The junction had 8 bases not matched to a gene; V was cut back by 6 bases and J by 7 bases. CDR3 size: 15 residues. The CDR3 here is CASRSGQGEVNIQYF. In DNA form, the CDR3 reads TGTGCCAGCAGGTCGGGACAGGGGGAGGTGAACATTCAGTACTTC.

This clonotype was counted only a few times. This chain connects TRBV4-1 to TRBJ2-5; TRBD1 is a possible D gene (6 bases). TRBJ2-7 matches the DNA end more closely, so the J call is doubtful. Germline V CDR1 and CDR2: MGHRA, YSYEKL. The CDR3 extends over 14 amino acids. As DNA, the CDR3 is TGCGCCAGCGGCGTACCGGGACAAACCTACGAGCAGTACTTC. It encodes CASGVPGQTYEQYF.

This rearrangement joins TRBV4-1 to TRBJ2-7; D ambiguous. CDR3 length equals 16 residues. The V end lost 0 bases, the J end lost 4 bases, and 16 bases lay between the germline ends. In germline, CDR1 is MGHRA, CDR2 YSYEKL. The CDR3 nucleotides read TGCGCCAGCAGCCAAGATTTACGAGGAGCCCCGTACGAGCAGTACTTC. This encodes CASSQDLRGAPYEQYF.

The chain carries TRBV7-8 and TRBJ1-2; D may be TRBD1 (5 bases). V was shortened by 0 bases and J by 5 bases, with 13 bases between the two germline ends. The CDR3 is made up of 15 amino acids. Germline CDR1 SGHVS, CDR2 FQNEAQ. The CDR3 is CASSLAGRGGYGYTF. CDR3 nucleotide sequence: TGTGCCAGCAGCTTAGCGGGGCGCGGAGGGTATGGCTACACCTTC. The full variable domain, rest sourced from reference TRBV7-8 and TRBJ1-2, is GAGVSQSPRYKVAKRGQDVALRCDPISGHVSLFWYQQALGQGPEFLTYFQNEAQLDKSGLPSDRFFAERPEGSVSTLKIQRTQQEDSAVYLCASSLAGRGGYGYTFGSGTRLTVV.

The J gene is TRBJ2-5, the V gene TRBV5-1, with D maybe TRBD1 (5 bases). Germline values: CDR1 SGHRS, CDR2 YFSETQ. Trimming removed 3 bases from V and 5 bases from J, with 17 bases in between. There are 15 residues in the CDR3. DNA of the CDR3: TGCGCCAGCAGCTCGTTCCAGGGATGGGGCGAGACCCAGTACTTC. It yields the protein CASSSFQGWGETQYF.

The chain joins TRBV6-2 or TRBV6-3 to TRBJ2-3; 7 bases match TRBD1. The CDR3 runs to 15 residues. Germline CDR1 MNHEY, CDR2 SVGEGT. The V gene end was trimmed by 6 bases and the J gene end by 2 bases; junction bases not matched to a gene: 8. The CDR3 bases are TGTGCCAGCAGGTTGGGGACAGACCACACAGATACGCAGTATTTT. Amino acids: CASRLGTDHTDTQYF.

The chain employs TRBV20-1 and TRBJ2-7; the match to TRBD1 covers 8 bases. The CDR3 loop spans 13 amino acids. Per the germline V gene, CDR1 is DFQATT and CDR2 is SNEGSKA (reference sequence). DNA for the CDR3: TGCAGCCGGACAGGGCCCTACCTCTACGAGCAGTACTTC. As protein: CSRTGPYLYEQYF.

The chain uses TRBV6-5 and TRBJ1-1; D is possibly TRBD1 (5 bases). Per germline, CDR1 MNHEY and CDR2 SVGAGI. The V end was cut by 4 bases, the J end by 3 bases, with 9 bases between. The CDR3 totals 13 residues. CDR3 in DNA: TGTGCCAGCAGTTTTAGACAGCACACTGAAGCTTTCTTT. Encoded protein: CASSFRQHTEAFF.

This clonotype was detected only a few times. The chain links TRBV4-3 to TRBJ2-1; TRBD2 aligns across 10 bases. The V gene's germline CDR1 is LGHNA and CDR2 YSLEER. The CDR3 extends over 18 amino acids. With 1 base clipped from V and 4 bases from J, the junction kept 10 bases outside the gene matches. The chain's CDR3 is CASSQVFPGTSVYNEQFF. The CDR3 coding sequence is TGCGCCAGCAGCCAAGTCTTCCCCGGGACTAGCGTATACAATGAGCAGTTCTTC.

CDR3 sequence reads: CASRGPMGNEQFF. In nucleotides, the CDR3 is TGTGCCAGCAGGGGCCCCATGGGCAATGAGCAGTTCTTC. The chain employs TRBV9 and TRBJ2-1; D ambiguous. The CDR3 runs to 13 residues. The V gene's germline CDR1 is SGDLS and CDR2 YYNGEE. Deletions cut 5 bases from V and 6 bases from J, with 12 bases between.

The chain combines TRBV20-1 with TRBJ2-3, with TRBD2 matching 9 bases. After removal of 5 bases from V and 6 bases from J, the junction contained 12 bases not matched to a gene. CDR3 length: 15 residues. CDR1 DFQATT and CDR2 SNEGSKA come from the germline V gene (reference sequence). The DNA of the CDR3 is TGCAGTGCTGGGACGAACAGCGGGAGGAGCGATACGCAGTATTTT. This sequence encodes CSAGTNSGRSDTQYF.

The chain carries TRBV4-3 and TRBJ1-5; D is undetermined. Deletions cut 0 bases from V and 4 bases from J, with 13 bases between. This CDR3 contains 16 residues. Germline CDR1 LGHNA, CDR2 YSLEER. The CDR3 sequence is CASSQELGGGNQPQHF. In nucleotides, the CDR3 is TGCGCCAGCAGCCAAGAGTTAGGTGGAGGGAATCAGCCCCAGCATTTT.

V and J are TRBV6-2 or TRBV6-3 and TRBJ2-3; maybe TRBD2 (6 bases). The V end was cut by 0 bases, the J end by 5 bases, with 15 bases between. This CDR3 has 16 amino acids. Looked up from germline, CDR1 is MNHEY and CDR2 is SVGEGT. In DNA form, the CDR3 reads TGTGCCAGCAGTTACTCGAGGCAGCTAGCGCAAGATACGCAGTATTTT. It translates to CASSYSRQLAQDTQYF.

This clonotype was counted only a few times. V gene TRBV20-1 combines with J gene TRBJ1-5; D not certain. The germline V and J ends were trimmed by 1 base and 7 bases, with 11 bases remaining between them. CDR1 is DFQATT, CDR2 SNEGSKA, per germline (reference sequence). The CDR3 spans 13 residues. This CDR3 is CSARVTREQPQHF. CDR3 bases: TGCAGTGCTAGAGTCACACGGGAGCAGCCCCAGCATTTT.

CDR3 sequence (DNA): TGCAGTGCATACCATAAGGGGGAATGGCGCAAAGATACGCAGTATTTT. Translation: CSAYHKGEWRKDTQYF. The V call is TRBV20-1, the J call TRBJ2-3, with a possible D match to TRBD1 (6 bases). CDR1 and CDR2 from the germline V gene are DFQATT and SNEGSKA (reference sequence). The CDR3 totals 16 residues. With 6 bases removed from V and 5 bases from J, the gap between germline ends came to 24 bases.